The T cell receptor beta chain under discussion was sequenced for a study of shared clonotypes between healthy human individuals. Broader study findings: It was the non-shared clonotypes that had lower generation probabilities than clonotypes shared by all four donors.

Trimming took off 2 bases at V and 2 bases at J, with 10 bases between the two ends. The germline V gene encodes CDR1 MNHEY and CDR2 SVGAGI. This CDR3 comprises 14 residues. Assay used: immunoSEQ multiplex PCR; TCRdb lists only in-frame clones, some missing. Of over 1.5 million clones in the sample, nearly 99% were seen once. About this clone: The target antigen is unknown.

This chain uses TRBV6-5 with TRBJ2-7; D tentatively fits TRBD1 or TRBD2 (5 bases each). The source of this sequence is a man under 40 in good health. Sequenced sample: naive CD4+ T cells sorted from blood. Subset defined: CD45RA+ positively selected. CDR3 protein: CASSYRDGAYEQYF. The CDR3, as DNA: TGTGCCAGCAGTTACCGGGACGGAGCCTACGAGCAGTACTTC.